This T cell receptor (beta chain) was obtained from a study of blood T cell repertoires in COVID-19. Looking at the study overall: PBMCs, B-cell-depleted T cells, or T cells were the source of the cDNA or gDNA that made up the material.

This CDR3 contains 14 residues. Germline CDR1 reads SGHTA; CDR2 reads FQGNSA. J lost 4 bases, V lost 7 bases, and 8 bases had no gene match. This table comes from immunoSEQ multiplex PCR, and its TCRdb copy is limited to in-frame clones, with some not included. Seen here are 200,000 to 300,000 clones, more than 70% observed once, and the top ten hold 2.5%. Sequencing was done on a sample of PBMCs or T cells enriched from blood (not recorded which). The TCR originated in a woman aged 40 to 49 with acute COVID-19. V and J are TRBV7-2 and TRBJ2-5; TRBD2 matches 8 bases. Written as DNA, the CDR3 is TGTGCCAGCACCCAGCGGGGGCTTGGAGAGACCCAGTACTTC. It specifies CASTQRGLGETQYF.